Sequencing of this T cell receptor beta chain was carried out in a study of blood T cell repertoires in COVID-19. Whole-study context: T cells, B-cell-depleted T cells, or PBMCs provided the cDNA or gDNA that served as material.

Per the study methods: Amplification of reference gene primers provided the estimated nucleated cell counts. The data were produced by immunoSEQ multiplex PCR, yet TCRdb's version contains in-frame clones alone and is incomplete. V and J calls and clone size come straight from that table; D and trimming were deduced from the DNA. This table holds some 140,000 clones, less than 90% found once. Self-reported history from a screening survey and questionnaire set each donor's cohort. The CDR3 consists of 14 residues. Looked up from germline, CDR1 is SGHRS and CDR2 is YFSETQ. Trimming took 5 bases from V and 8 from J; bases not matched to a gene: 10. This clone came up many times.

The TCR originated in a man aged 25 to 45 who had recovered from COVID-19. The sequencing input was PBMCs or T cells enriched from blood (not recorded which). The chain employs TRBV5-1 and TRBJ2-1; 7 bases line up with TRBD1. CDR3 nucleotides: TGCGCCAGCAGATTAGACAGGGTCCGGGATGAGCAGTTCTTC. Encoded protein: CASRLDRVRDEQFF.